The 5 T cell receptor beta chains below were found in one sample sequenced in a study of T cells in Graves' hyperthyroidism and ophthalmopathy. Amplified regions were TCR beta CDR3 sequences from RNA transcripts. The study used the HTBI primer set for a first-round RT-PCR of the TCR CDR3. MiXCR was run by TCRdb on the multiplex PCR reads, yielding one entry per CDR3 protein. The table shows approximately 560,000 distinct CDR3 sequences, with about 43% occurring only once. The sequencing sample was made of peripheral blood or thyroid tissue (not recorded which). All receptors come from a woman between 18 and 29 years old with Graves' hyperthyroidism.

The chain carries TRBV25-1 and TRBJ2-7; 11 bases align to TRBD1. The CDR3 contains 15 residues. The germline V gene encodes CDR1 MGHDK and CDR2 SYGVNS. V was pared by 2 bases and J by 5 bases, with 5 bases of the junction left unmatched. Written as DNA, the CDR3 is TGTGCCAGCAGTGAACCCTGGACAGGGGGCAACGAGCAGTACTTC. It is translated as CASSEPWTGGNEQYF.

This clonotype turned up a few times. The V gene is TRBV2, the J gene TRBJ2-2, with TRBD1 identical over 8 bases. CDR1 SNHLY and CDR2 FYNNEI come from the germline V gene. Germline trimming cut 9 bases from V and 4 bases from J; bases unmatched to any gene: 7. CDR3 size: 14 residues. The CDR3 here is CASSTGAATGELFF. Written as DNA, the CDR3 is TGTGCCAGTTCGACAGGGGCGGCCACCGGGGAGCTGTTTTTT.

This clonotype was observed a few times. The CDR3 DNA is TGTGCCAGCAGCGTAGTTCCAGGGATGAACACTGAAGCTTTCTTT. This translates into CASSVVPGMNTEAFF. The gene calls are TRBV9 and TRBJ1-1, with D possibly matching TRBD1 (5 bases). Trimming took 0 bases from V and 0 from J, leaving 9 bases between them. Germline values: CDR1 SGDLS, CDR2 YYNGEE. The CDR3 length is 15 residues.

This clonotype was seen repeatedly, ten times or more. This rearrangement joins TRBV7-9 to TRBJ1-3; D is ambiguous. Trimming cost V 10 bases and J 2 bases, with 15 bases left between them. CDR3 length: 14 amino acids. In germline, CDR1 is SEHNR, CDR2 FQNEAQ (reference sequence). The CDR3 reads CATKRGTAGNTIYF. The CDR3 DNA is TGTGCCACAAAGCGGGGTACGGCTGGAAACACCATATATTTT.

The CDR3 DNA reads TGCAGCGTTGAAGGGGGAGCAGGAGCCTACGAGCAGTACTTC. Its protein product is CSVEGGAGAYEQYF. J is TRBJ2-7 and V is TRBV29-1, with D possibly being TRBD2 (5 bases). Germline V gene sequence: CDR1 SQVTM, CDR2 ANQGSEA. The CDR3 sequence is 14 residues long. V was shortened by 1 base and J by 2 bases, with 12 bases between the two germline ends.